The clone carrying this TCR beta chain was detected a few times. Its antigen is currently unknown. Unmatched junction bases numbered 4, after V lost 5 bases and J lost 3 bases. The CDR3 totals 14 residues. CDR1 DFQATT and CDR2 SNEGSKA come from the germline V gene (reference sequence). This sample stems from a study of response to subunit inactivated influenza vaccine. Study-wide results and caveats: Every seasonal influenza vaccination brings in few new T cells, the authors suggested.

TCRdb processed the RT-PCR reads anew with MiXCR; each CDR3 protein has one entry. The sample shows about 780,000 distinct CDR3 sequences, roughly 20% of them seen only once. The source material was PBMCs from blood, sampled 5 days after vaccination. The receptor's source is a man aged 50-59 years who received an inactivated influenza vaccine. This sequence joins TRBV20-1 and TRBJ2-1; 10 nucleotides line up with TRBD2. Here the CDR3 reads CSAPRTSGYNEQFF. The CDR3 DNA reads TGCAGTGCTCCCCGGACTAGCGGCTACAATGAGCAGTTCTTC.